This record covers a single T cell receptor beta chain. Within the 2 weeks before study entry, each person in the exposed group met a COVID-19 case. The sample comes from a study of blood T cell repertoires in COVID-19. Profiled with immunoSEQ multiplex PCR; TCRdb holds only in-frame clones, not every one. This table holds roughly 400,000 clones, about nine tenths found once. The sequence was collected from a middle-aged woman who had been exposed to COVID-19. The sample comprised PBMCs or T cells enriched from blood (not recorded which).

CDR3 loop: CASRDGQGPGYTF. The CDR3 bases are TGTGCCAGCAGGGACGGACAGGGGCCTGGCTACACCTTC. This rearrangement joins TRBV2 to TRBJ1-2; 9 bases map to TRBD1. V was clipped by 6 bases and J by 7 bases; unmatched bases: 6. The CDR3 runs to 13 residues. Germline V gene lookup returns CDR1 SNHLY and CDR2 FYNNEI.